A selection of T cell receptor beta chains follows, all from one sample in a study of Tregs in tolerant kidney transplant recipients. Profiling relied on immunoSEQ multiplex PCR, and the TCRdb table lists in-frame clones only, not all of them. Altogether 85,000 to 100,000 clones are present, more than 85% being singletons, with the ten largest covering approximately 0.48%. The sample here was CD4+ T cells from blood, taken before the transplant. The receptors were gathered from a human donor who received a combined kidney and bone marrow transplant. Each CDR3 is given with its conserved first and last residue. The D gene is left open where the match is weak. Not all rows give a size; the values are once, few, many and, for expanded clones, a class.

CDR3: CASSRTIYYTF
DNA: TGTGCCAGCAGCCGAACTATATACTACACCTTC
J: TRBJ1-2
size: -
D: -
V: TRBV9

CDR3: CASSLDPPGGGRYEQYF
DNA: TGCGCCAGCAGCTTGGACCCCCCGGGCGGGGGCCGCTACGAGCAGTACTTC
J: TRBJ2-7
size: -
D: -
V: TRBV5-1

CDR3: CASRQRGGELFF
DNA: TGTGCCAGCAGACAACGGGGCGGGGAGCTGTTTTTT
J: TRBJ2-2
size: -
D: -
V: TRBV6-5

CDR3: CASSVLAGNQETQYF
DNA: TGTGCCAGTAGTGTCCTAGCGGGTAACCAAGAGACCCAGTACTTC
J: TRBJ2-5
size: -
D: TRBD2
V: TRBV19

CDR3: CASSLGRGYYNSPLHF
DNA: TGTGCCAGCAGCTTGGGAAGGGGGTACTATAATTCACCCCTCCACTTT
J: TRBJ1-6
size: once
D: -
V: TRBV5-5

CDR3: CASSPGRGGYNEQFF
DNA: TGTGCCAGTAGTCCTGGGAGGGGGGGCTACAATGAGCAGTTCTTC
J: TRBJ2-1
size: once
D: -
V: TRBV19

CDR3: CATSRDSAGAVTQYF
DNA: TGTGCCACCAGCAGAGATTCGGCAGGGGCGGTGACCCAGTACTTC
J: TRBJ2-5
size: -
D: -
V: TRBV15

CDR3: CASSYLQSNSGNTIYF
DNA: TGTGCCAGCAGTTACTTACAGAGTAACTCTGGAAACACCATATATTTT
J: TRBJ1-3
size: -
D: -
V: TRBV6-5

CDR3: CASSLAQPGRPRGYEQYF
DNA: TGTGCCAGCAGCTTAGCGCAGCCCGGGAGGCCTCGAGGCTACGAGCAGTACTTC
J: TRBJ2-7
size: once
D: TRBD2
V: TRBV7-6

CDR3: CASNRQGAGLDTQYF
DNA: TGTGCCAGCAATCGACAGGGGGCCGGTCTGGATACGCAGTATTTT
J: TRBJ2-3
size: -
D: TRBD1
V: TRBV25-1

CDR3: CASSSTSGSYNEQFF
DNA: TGTGCCAGCAGCTCTACTAGCGGGAGCTACAATGAGCAGTTCTTC
J: TRBJ2-1
size: -
D: TRBD2
V: TRBV7-2

CDR3: CASSQVRRGSSYNSPLHF
DNA: TGTGCCAGCAGCCAAGTTCGAAGGGGGAGCTCCTATAATTCACCCCTCCACTTT
J: TRBJ1-6
size: -
D: -
V: TRBV14

CDR3: CASGTGVGTIYF
DNA: TGTGCCAGCGGGACAGGGGTTGGCACCATATATTTT
J: TRBJ1-3
size: -
D: TRBD1
V: TRBV11-2

CDR3: CASSLIRGLAGGGEQFF
DNA: TGCGCCAGCAGCTTGATTCGGGGACTAGCGGGAGGAGGCGAGCAGTTCTTC
J: TRBJ2-1
size: -
D: TRBD2
V: TRBV5-1

CDR3: CAISESGTGDTGELFF
DNA: TGTGCCATCAGTGAGTCTGGGACAGGTGACACCGGGGAGCTGTTTTTT
J: TRBJ2-2
size: -
D: TRBD1
V: TRBV10-3

CDR3: CASGQYNEQFF
DNA: TGTGCCAGCGGGCAGTACAATGAGCAGTTCTTC
J: TRBJ2-1
size: -
D: -
V: TRBV2

CDR3: CASSLAARSFFLYEQYF
DNA: TGCGCCAGCAGCTTGGCCGCCCGGAGTTTCTTTCTCTACGAGCAGTACTTC
J: TRBJ2-7
size: -
D: -
V: TRBV5-1

CDR3: CASSHEPREKLFF
DNA: TGTGCCAGCAGTCACGAACCCAGGGAAAAACTGTTTTTT
J: TRBJ1-4
size: -
D: -
V: TRBV14

CDR3: CASSKWVVGGKREFF
DNA: TGTGCCAGCAGCAAATGGGTAGTAGGGGGAAAGAGGGAGTTCTTC
J: TRBJ2-1
size: -
D: -
V: TRBV21-1

CDR3: CASSTGYEQYF
DNA: TGTGCCAGCAGTACAGGGTACGAGCAGTACTTC
J: TRBJ2-7
size: -
D: -
V: TRBV6-5

CDR3: CASSEVAGRTDTQYF
DNA: TGTGCCAGCAGTGAGGTAGCGGGAAGGACAGATACGCAGTATTTT
J: TRBJ2-3
size: -
D: TRBD2
V: TRBV25-1

CDR3: CAWRQGWYGYTF
DNA: TGTGCCTGGAGACAGGGATGGTATGGCTACACCTTC
J: TRBJ1-2
size: -
D: -
V: TRBV30

CDR3: CASSPRGKNTGELFF
DNA: TGTGCCAGCAGCCCCCGGGGAAAGAACACCGGGGAGCTGTTTTTT
J: TRBJ2-2
size: -
D: -
V: TRBV9